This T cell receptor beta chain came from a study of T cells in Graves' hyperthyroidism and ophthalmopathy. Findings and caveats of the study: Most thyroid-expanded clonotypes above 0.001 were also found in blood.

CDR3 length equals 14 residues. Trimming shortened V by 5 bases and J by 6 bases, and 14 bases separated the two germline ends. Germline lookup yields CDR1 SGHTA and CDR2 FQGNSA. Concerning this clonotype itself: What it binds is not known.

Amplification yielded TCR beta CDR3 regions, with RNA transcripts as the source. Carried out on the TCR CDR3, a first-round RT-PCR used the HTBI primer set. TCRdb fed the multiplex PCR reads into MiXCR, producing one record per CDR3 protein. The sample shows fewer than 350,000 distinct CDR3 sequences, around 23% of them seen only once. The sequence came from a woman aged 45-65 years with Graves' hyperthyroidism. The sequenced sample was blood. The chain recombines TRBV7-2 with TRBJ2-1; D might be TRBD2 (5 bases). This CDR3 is CASSTHPAGNEQFF. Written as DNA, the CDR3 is TGTGCCAGCAGCACACACCCGGCGGGCAATGAGCAGTTCTTC.